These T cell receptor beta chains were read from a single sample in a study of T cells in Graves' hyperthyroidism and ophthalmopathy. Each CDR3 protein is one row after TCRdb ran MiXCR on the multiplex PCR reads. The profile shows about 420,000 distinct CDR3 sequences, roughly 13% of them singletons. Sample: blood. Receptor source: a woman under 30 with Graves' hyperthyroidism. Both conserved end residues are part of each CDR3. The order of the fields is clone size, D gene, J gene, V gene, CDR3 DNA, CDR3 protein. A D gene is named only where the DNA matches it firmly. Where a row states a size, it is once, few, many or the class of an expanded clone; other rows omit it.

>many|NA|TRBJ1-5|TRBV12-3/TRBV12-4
TGTGCCAGCAGTTCCGATCGCAATCAGCCCCAGCATTTT
CASSSDRNQPQHF
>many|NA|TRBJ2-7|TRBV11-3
TGTGCCAGCAGCTTCGAAGACAGGGCGGGGTACGAGCAGTACTTC
CASSFEDRAGYEQYF
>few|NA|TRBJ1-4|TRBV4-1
TGCGCCAGCAGCCGTGAAAGTATAACAACTAATGAAAAACTGTTTTTT
CASSRESITTNEKLFF
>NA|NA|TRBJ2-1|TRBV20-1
TGCAGTGGTTCTAGATGGAGCTCCTACAATGAGCAGTTCTTC
CSGSRWSSYNEQFF
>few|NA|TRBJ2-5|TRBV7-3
TGTGCCAGCAGCCCCCGGAAGGAAGAGACCCAGTACTTC
CASSPRKEETQYF
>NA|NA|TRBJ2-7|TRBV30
TGTGCCTGGAGGATTGGCCTGTTTTACGAGCAGTACTTC
CAWRIGLFYEQYF
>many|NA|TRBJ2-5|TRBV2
TGTGCCAGCAGGCTCGGCGGAGAGACCCAGTACTTC
CASRLGGETQYF
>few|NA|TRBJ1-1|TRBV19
TGTGCCAGTAGTATCTCCCCAGGGGACACTGAAGCTTTCTTT
CASSISPGDTEAFF
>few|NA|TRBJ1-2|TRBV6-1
TGTGCCAGCAGTGAGAGGGCAGGCCCTGGCTCTATTGACTACACCTTC
CASSERAGPGSIDYTF
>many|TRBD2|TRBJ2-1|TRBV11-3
TGTGCCAGCAGCTTAGGGACTAGCGGGAGGCCCCTCAATGAGCAGTTCTTC
CASSLGTSGRPLNEQFF
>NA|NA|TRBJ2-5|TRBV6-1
TGTGCCAGCAGTACTAGGTCAGAGACGTGGGAGACCCAGTACTTC
CASSTRSETWETQYF
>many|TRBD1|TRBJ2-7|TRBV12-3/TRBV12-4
TGTGCCAGCAGTTTCGCCGGGACAGCTCGCGAGCAGTACTTC
CASSFAGTAREQYF
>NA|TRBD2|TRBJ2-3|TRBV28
TGTGCCAGCAGTTATCCTACCGGGACTACGGGAGCCACAGATACGCAGTATTTT
CASSYPTGTTGATDTQYF
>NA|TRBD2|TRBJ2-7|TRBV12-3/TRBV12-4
TGTGCCAGCAGTTCCCTAGGGAGCGGGAGGGACGAGCAGTACTTC
CASSSLGSGRDEQYF
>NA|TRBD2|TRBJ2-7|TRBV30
TGTGCCTGGAGTCTGGGACTACCTTCTGTCGACGAGCAGTACTTC
CAWSLGLPSVDEQYF
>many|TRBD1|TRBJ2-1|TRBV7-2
TGTGCCAGCAGCACCGACAGGGGGGATGAGCAGTTCTTC
CASSTDRGDEQFF
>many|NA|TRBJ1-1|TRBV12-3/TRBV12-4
TGTGCCAGCAGAAACCACGGGCGGAGGCCGAACACTGAAGCTTTCTTT
CASRNHGRRPNTEAFF
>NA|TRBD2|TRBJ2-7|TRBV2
TGTGCCAGCAGTGAGGTAGCGGGGGGGTCCTACGAGCAGTACTTC
CASSEVAGGSYEQYF
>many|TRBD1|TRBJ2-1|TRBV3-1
TGTGCCAGCAGGGGATTTGGACAGGGGGGGTCCAATGAGCAGTTCTTC
CASRGFGQGGSNEQFF
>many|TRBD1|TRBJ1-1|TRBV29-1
TGCAGCGTACAGGGGGGAACTGAAGCTTTCTTT
CSVQGGTEAFF
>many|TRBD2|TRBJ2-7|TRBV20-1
TGCAGTGCTAGAGCCGTTCTAGCGGGGGCCCACGAGCAGTACTTC
CSARAVLAGAHEQYF
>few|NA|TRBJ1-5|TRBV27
TGTGCCAGCAGTTTTAATAGCAATCAGCCCCAGCATTTT
CASSFNSNQPQHF
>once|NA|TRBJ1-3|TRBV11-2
TGTGCCAGCACTCCCCCCGGGGGCTCTGGAAACACCATATATTTT
CASTPPGGSGNTIYF
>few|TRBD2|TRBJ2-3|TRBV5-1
TGCGCCAGCAGCTTGCGTCTAGCGGGAGAGGGAGGCACAGATACGCAGTATTTT
CASSLRLAGEGGTDTQYF
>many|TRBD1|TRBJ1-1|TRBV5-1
TGCGCCAGCAGCTCCACCGGGACAGGGATTGAAGCTTTCTTT
CASSSTGTGIEAFF
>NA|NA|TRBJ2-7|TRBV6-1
TGTGCCAGCACTGACAGTACCTACGAGCAGTACTTC
CASTDSTYEQYF
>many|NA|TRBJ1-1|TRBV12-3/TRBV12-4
TGTGCCAGCAGGAGGAACAGGGCTGACACTGAAGCTTTCTTT
CASRRNRADTEAFF
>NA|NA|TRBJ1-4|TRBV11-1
TGTGCCAGCAGCTTAGCGTTGGGACCAACTAATGAAAAACTGGTTTTT
CASSLALGPTNEKLVF
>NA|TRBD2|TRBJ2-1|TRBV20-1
TGCAGTGCTAGGTGGGGGGAGGGCCCCTACAATGAGCAGTTCTTC
CSARWGEGPYNEQFF
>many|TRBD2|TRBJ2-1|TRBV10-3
TGTGCCATCAGTGAGGAGCTAGCGGGAACCAATGAGCAGTTCTTC
CAISEELAGTNEQFF
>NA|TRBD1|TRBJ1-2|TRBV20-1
TGCAGTGCTGGGGACAGGGAGGCTACCTTC
CSAGDREATF
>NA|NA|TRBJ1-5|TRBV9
TGTGCCAGCAGCGTACGTGCGGGGTGGCATCAGCCCCAGCATTTT
CASSVRAGWHQPQHF
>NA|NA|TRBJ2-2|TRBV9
TGTGCCAGCAGCGTACGGACAGCGAACACCGGGGAGCTGTTTTTT
CASSVRTANTGELFF
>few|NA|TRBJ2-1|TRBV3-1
TGTGCCAGCAGCCAAGATCCGGACGGGAAGCTCTACAATGAGCAGTTCTTC
CASSQDPDGKLYNEQFF
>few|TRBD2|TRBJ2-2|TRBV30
TGTGCCTGGAGTGCCGGGACTAGCGGAAGAAACACCGGGGAGCTGTTTTTT
CAWSAGTSGRNTGELFF
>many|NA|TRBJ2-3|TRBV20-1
TGCAGTGCTAGTCGGGAGTCAACAGATACGCAGTATTTT
CSASRESTDTQYF
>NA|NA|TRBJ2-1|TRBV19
TGTGCCAGTAGCCCGGCACAGTACAATGAGCAGTTCTTC
CASSPAQYNEQFF
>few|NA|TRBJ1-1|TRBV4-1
TGCGCCAGCAGCCAAGGGCACTCTCGGAACACTGAAGCTTTCTTT
CASSQGHSRNTEAFF
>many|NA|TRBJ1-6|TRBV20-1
TGCAGTGCAGGGACGGGGGCACAATCACCCCTCCACTTT
CSAGTGAQSPLHF
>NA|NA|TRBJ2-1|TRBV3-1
TGTGCCAGCAGCCAAGATATCCGGGAGACCTACAATGAGCAGTTCTTC
CASSQDIRETYNEQFF
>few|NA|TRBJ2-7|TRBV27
TGTGCCGGCAGTTCCACGTCGGAGCGCTACGAGCAGTACTTC
CAGSSTSERYEQYF